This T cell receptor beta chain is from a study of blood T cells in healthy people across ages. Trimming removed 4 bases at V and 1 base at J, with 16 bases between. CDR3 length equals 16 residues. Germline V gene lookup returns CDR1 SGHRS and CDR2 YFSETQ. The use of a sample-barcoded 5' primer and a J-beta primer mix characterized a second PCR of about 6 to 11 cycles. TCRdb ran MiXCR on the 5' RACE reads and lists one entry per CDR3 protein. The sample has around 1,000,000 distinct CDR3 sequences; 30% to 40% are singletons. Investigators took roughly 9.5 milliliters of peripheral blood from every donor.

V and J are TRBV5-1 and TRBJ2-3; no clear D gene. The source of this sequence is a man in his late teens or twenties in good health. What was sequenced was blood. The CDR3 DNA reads TGCGCCAGCAGCCCTCCGGACGGCAAGGGCACAGATACGCAGTATTTT. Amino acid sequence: CASSPPDGKGTDTQYF.